These 6 T cell receptor beta chains came from one sample sequenced in a study of T cell responses to AZD1222 COVID-19 vaccine. The protocol was immunoSEQ multiplex PCR, while the TCRdb copy is restricted to in-frame clones and leaves out a portion. Among 90,000 to 130,000 clones, around nine tenths were seen once, and the ten largest hold about 3%. This material consisted of peripheral blood, taken on day 0 of AZD1222 vaccination. The receptors were sampled from an adult in good health.

In its sample, this clone was seen a few times. The chain recombines TRBV19 with TRBJ2-1; 9 positions match TRBD2. V trimming: 5 bases; J trimming: 4 bases; junction bases outside the gene matches: 6. The CDR3 is 15 residues long. The germline gives CDR1 LNHDA, CDR2 SQIVND (reference sequence). The CDR3 DNA follows: TGTGCCAGTAGTTTGGCTAGCGGGGTTTACAATGAGCAGTTCTTC. Its translation is CASSLASGVYNEQFF.

V and J are TRBV10-3 and TRBJ1-2; perhaps TRBD1 as D (5 bases). Germline-derived CDR1 and CDR2 are ENHRY and SYGVKD. Between the trimmed V and J ends, which lost 4 bases and 8 bases, there was a span of 14 bases. This CDR3 has 13 amino acids. The CDR3 loop is CAISGFDTGGYTF. The DNA for the CDR3 is TGTGCCATCAGTGGGTTCGATACAGGCGGCTACACCTTC.

The chain links TRBV6-5 to TRBJ1-1, with 9 bases aligning to TRBD1. The germline V gene encodes CDR1 MNHEY and CDR2 SVGAGI. This CDR3 has 14 amino acids. The V and J ends lost 5 bases and 4 bases, in that order; junction bases with no gene match: 5. CDR3 amino acids: CASSRDREVTEAFF. The DNA of the CDR3 is TGTGCCAGCAGTAGGGACAGGGAGGTCACTGAAGCTTTCTTT.

This clone appeared many times. J is TRBJ1-2 and V is TRBV12-3 or TRBV12-4, with 8 bases lining up with TRBD1. The length of the CDR3 is 12 residues. Trimming at V came to 7 bases and at J to 8 bases, leaving 6 bases not matched to a gene. The DNA for the CDR3 is TGTGCCAGCATCGGGACAGGACAGGGCTACACCTTC. Amino acids: CASIGTGQGYTF.

The chain has TRBV28 and TRBJ2-1, with D uncertain. Germline assignment: CDR1 MDHEN and CDR2 SYDVKM. V lost 6 bases and J lost 5, with 11 bases in between. The CDR3 has 13 residues. For the CDR3, the DNA is TGTGCCAGCAGGATAACACCCGACAATGAGCAGTTCTTC. Protein sequence: CASRITPDNEQFF.

The gene calls are TRBV6-5 and TRBJ1-2; D gene ambiguous. The germline CDR1 and CDR2 sequences are MNHEY and SVGAGI. This CDR3 spans 15 amino acids. The V end was cut by 5 bases, the J end by 4 bases, with 17 bases between. CDR3 DNA: TGTGCCAGCAGTAATCTCCCAAAGGATGTCTATGGCTACACCTTC. Amino acid sequence: CASSNLPKDVYGYTF.